This record covers a single T cell receptor (beta chain). Its antigen is not identified. V dropped 8 bases and J dropped 3; count of bases not matched to a gene: 3. The germline gives CDR1 MNHEY, CDR2 SMNVEV (reference sequence). The CDR3 runs 14 residues. This specimen belongs to a study of T-cell memory formation after mild COVID-19. Findings of the study overall: Day 15 to 85 contracting clones showed balanced CD4/CD8; day 15 to 37 expanders favored CD4+. The pre-infection memory compartment contained some responding clones, suggesting cross-reactive memory joined.

TCRdb re-analysed the 5' RACE reads in MiXCR, keeping a single row per CDR3 protein. The profile shows roughly 580,000 distinct CDR3 sequences, around 17% of them singletons. Sequencing was done on a sample of PBMCs or a T cell subset sorted from them (not recorded which). This clonotype originated in an adult woman who had mild COVID-19 (a few samples of this study predate the infection). Cell type and time point are not known. This chain connects TRBV27 to TRBJ2-6; 8 bases agree with TRBD2. CDR3 loop: CASREGLGANVLTF. The CDR3 DNA is TGTGCCAGCCGGGAGGGGCTTGGGGCCAACGTCCTGACTTTC.